This T cell receptor (beta chain) was captured by sequencing in a study of blood T cell repertoires in COVID-19 (dated by TCRdb to the early 2020s). Background for the entire study: The collaborator samples originated in the United States, Italy and Spain and spanned the acute and convalescent phases of COVID-19. The material from the prospective study consisted of cDNA or gDNA derived from T cells, B-cell-depleted T cells, or PBMCs. Where available, HLA class I and class II types were obtained from metadata supplied by the sample provider rather than from assay-based typing. The samples were drawn from the first 160 participants of the ongoing ImmuneRACE study and from 950 to 1,500 subjects provided by 6 global collaborators. The repertoires were made available in a free public database intended to serve as a resource for research on the immune response to SARS-CoV-2. Nearly every sample came with metadata listing a de-identified subject ID, COVID-19 status, age in years and sex. Deeply sampled blood TCRbeta repertoires from subjects exposed to, actively infected with, or recovered from COVID-19 were included in the dataset. Overall results and qualifications from the work: Clinical and demographic metadata were provided uncurated, with the amount varying by source and participant.

The junction shows trimming of 4 bases on V and 5 bases on J, plus 15 bases between the germline ends. The CDR1 and CDR2 encoded by the germline V gene are SGHRS and YFSETQ. Its CDR3 holds 15 amino acids, cysteine through phenylalanine. Here the CDR3 DNA is all that survives: 45 bases in frame from base 1. In the prospective study, participants were about 18 to 95 years old, resided in about two dozen geographic areas of the United States, and were enrolled through a virtual design. In the prospective study, participants were assigned to cohorts based on the clinical history participants reported in a screening survey and a study questionnaire. Each participant in the prospective study had whole blood, serum and a nasopharyngeal or oropharyngeal swab collected by mobile phlebotomists. Additional blood draws and questionnaires over an approximately two-month period could optionally be provided by prospective study participants. Prospective study blood samples were shipped either frozen or at room temperature before DNA extraction.

The immunoSEQ Assay, a bias-controlled multiplex PCR, was used to amplify TCRbeta CDR3 regions from genomic DNA. As for the authors' bioinformatics: Nucleated cell counts per sample were estimated from amplification of reference gene primers within the assay. To quantify the absolute abundance of each unique TCRbeta CDR3 rearrangement, sequence reads were collapsed and filtered. For each sample, productive Simpson clonality was calculated as the square root of Simpson's diversity index over productive rearrangements. TCRdb took this table from immuneACCESS and kept in-frame rearrangements with V and J called. Such tables lack part of the clones; where checked against another copy, unresolved V genes explain under half of the gap, and the rest is unexplained. That table supplies the V and J calls and clone size; D and trimming were determined from the DNA. Counted in this sample were under 250,000 clones; about 91% of them appeared once. 2.5% to 3% of the sample is taken by the ten largest.

Remarks on this clone: Its antigen has not been determined. Base-call qualities are not available, and no considerably larger clone is one nucleotide away.

The V gene is TRBV5-1 and the J gene is TRBJ1-4, and perhaps TRBD1 as D gene, on 5 matching bases. Material for sequencing was PBMCs or T cells enriched from blood (not recorded which). The TCR comes from a woman between 25 and 40 years old with acute COVID-19. DNA sequence: TGCGCCAGCAGCGGGTGGGGGGAACCGAATGAAAAACTGTTTTTT. Its protein product is CASSGWGEPNEKLFF.